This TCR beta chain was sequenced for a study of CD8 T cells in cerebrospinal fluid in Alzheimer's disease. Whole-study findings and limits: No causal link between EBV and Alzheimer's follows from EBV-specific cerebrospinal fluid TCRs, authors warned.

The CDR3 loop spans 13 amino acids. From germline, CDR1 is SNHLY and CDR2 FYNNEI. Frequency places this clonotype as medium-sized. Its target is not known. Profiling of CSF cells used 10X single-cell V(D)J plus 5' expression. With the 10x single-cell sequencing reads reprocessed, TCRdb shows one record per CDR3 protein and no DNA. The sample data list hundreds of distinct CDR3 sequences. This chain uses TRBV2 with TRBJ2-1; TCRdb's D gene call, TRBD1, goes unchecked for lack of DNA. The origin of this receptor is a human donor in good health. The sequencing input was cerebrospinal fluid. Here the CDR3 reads CASSPQGAGEQFF.